Listed below are T cell receptor beta chains from one sample, sequenced in a study of T cell changes during pregnancy in multiple sclerosis. The protocol was immunoSEQ multiplex PCR, while the TCRdb copy is restricted to in-frame clones and leaves out a portion. The table lists more than 85,000 clones, 94% of them singletons. The specimen was peripheral blood, collected before pregnancy. These receptors originate from a female donor with multiple sclerosis, enrolled in a pregnancy study. The CDR3 runs from the conserved cysteine through the conserved F or W. A D gene is named only where the DNA matches it firmly. Only part of the rows carry a size: once, few, many, or a class if the clone is expanded.

clone_size: .
j_call: TRBJ1-2
v_call: TRBV19
d_call: TRBD1
cdr3_nt: TGTGCCAGTAGTGTTGGGACAGGGCAAATGAGGGGCTACACCTTC
cdr3_aa: CASSVGTGQMRGYTF

clone_size: .
j_call: TRBJ2-7
v_call: TRBV30
d_call: TRBD1
cdr3_nt: TGTGCCTGGAGTCTCAATGTTTTTAACCGGGACAGGGGATTTCGGTACGAGCAGTACTTC
cdr3_aa: CAWSLNVFNRDRGFRYEQYF

clone_size: once
j_call: TRBJ2-1
v_call: TRBV10-3
d_call: TRBD1
cdr3_nt: TGTGCCATCAGTGCGGACAGGGAATCCAATGAGCAGTTCTTC
cdr3_aa: CAISADRESNEQFF

clone_size: .
j_call: TRBJ2-5
v_call: TRBV5-1
d_call: .
cdr3_nt: TGCGCCAGCAGCTGGTGGCTAGGCGAGACCCAGTACTTC
cdr3_aa: CASSWWLGETQYF

clone_size: .
j_call: TRBJ2-2
v_call: TRBV5-1
d_call: TRBD2
cdr3_nt: TGCGCCAGCAAGAGGGGGCTAGCGGGAGGGTCCGACGCCGGGGAGCTGTTTTTT
cdr3_aa: CASKRGLAGGSDAGELFF

clone_size: few
j_call: TRBJ1-2
v_call: TRBV27
d_call: .
cdr3_nt: TGTGCCAGCAGTTTAGCGGGGCAGGGAGGCTATGGCTACACCTTC
cdr3_aa: CASSLAGQGGYGYTF

clone_size: .
j_call: TRBJ2-5
v_call: TRBV6-6
d_call: .
cdr3_nt: TGTGCCAGCAGATCTCAGGGCGGTGAGACCCAGTACTTC
cdr3_aa: CASRSQGGETQYF

clone_size: .
j_call: TRBJ2-2
v_call: TRBV6-1
d_call: .
cdr3_nt: TGTGCCAGCCTTGGGCTCACCGGGGAGCTGTTTTTT
cdr3_aa: CASLGLTGELFF

clone_size: .
j_call: TRBJ2-2
v_call: TRBV7-2
d_call: .
cdr3_nt: TGTGCCAGCAGCCCTCGGTCTGGGAACACCGGGGAGCTGTTTTTT
cdr3_aa: CASSPRSGNTGELFF

clone_size: .
j_call: TRBJ1-1
v_call: TRBV7-9
d_call: .
cdr3_nt: TGTGCCAGCAGCGCTATCGAGGGGGACGGGAACACTGAAGCTTTCTTT
cdr3_aa: CASSAIEGDGNTEAFF

clone_size: .
j_call: TRBJ1-2
v_call: TRBV7-2
d_call: TRBD1
cdr3_nt: TGTGCCAGCAGCTTAGCGACAGGGGCAAGGGGTGGCTACACCTTC
cdr3_aa: CASSLATGARGGYTF

clone_size: .
j_call: TRBJ1-2
v_call: TRBV12-5
d_call: .
cdr3_nt: TGTGCTAGTGGGTTCGGTGGTCGGGGTAACTATGGCTACACCTTC
cdr3_aa: CASGFGGRGNYGYTF

clone_size: .
j_call: TRBJ2-2
v_call: TRBV28
d_call: .
cdr3_nt: TGTGCCAGCAGTTTCTGGGGGCGTAGGACCGGGGAGCTGTTTTTT
cdr3_aa: CASSFWGRRTGELFF

clone_size: .
j_call: TRBJ2-3
v_call: TRBV5-1
d_call: TRBD2
cdr3_nt: TGCGCCAGCAGCACCGGACTAGCGGGAGTAAGGACAGATACGCAGTATTTT
cdr3_aa: CASSTGLAGVRTDTQYF

clone_size: .
j_call: TRBJ1-5
v_call: TRBV6-1
d_call: TRBD1
cdr3_nt: TGTGCCAGCAGTGAGGGACAGGGGGCCAATCAGCCCCAGCATTTT
cdr3_aa: CASSEGQGANQPQHF

clone_size: .
j_call: TRBJ2-2
v_call: TRBV18
d_call: TRBD2
cdr3_nt: TGTGCCAGCTCACCCCCGGGACTAGCGGGACTCGGCGGGGAGCTGTTTTTT
cdr3_aa: CASSPPGLAGLGGELFF